Listed here are 6 T cell receptor beta chains from one sample, sequenced in a study of blood T cell repertoires in COVID-19. The method was immunoSEQ multiplex PCR; TCRdb's version includes in-frame clones alone and lacks a portion of them. This table holds about 200,000 clones, around 90% found once. The sequenced sample was peripheral blood. The source of these receptors is a man younger than 45 with acute or convalescent COVID-19.

The count of this clone is one. V usage is TRBV30 and J usage is TRBJ2-7, with TRBD2 as a possible D gene (6 bases). V was pared by 0 bases and J by 6 bases, with 12 bases between. The germline V gene encodes CDR1 GTSNPN and CDR2 SVGIG (reference sequence). The CDR3 runs to 13 residues. The CDR3 DNA reads TGTGCCTGGAGTGTACGGAGGGAGGCCGAGCAGTACTTC. Protein: CAWSVRREAEQYF.

This chain joins TRBV30 and TRBJ2-6; a weak D match, TRBD2 (5 bases). Per germline, CDR1 GTSNPN and CDR2 SVGIG (reference sequence). The V end lost 4 bases, the J end lost 17 bases, and 21 bases lay between the germline ends. The CDR3 length is 13 residues. The CDR3 reads CAWIKSSGGLVTF. In DNA, the CDR3 is TGTGCCTGGATCAAGAGCTCGGGCGGGTTGGTGACTTTC.

This clone was counted a single time. The J gene is TRBJ2-1, the V gene TRBV6-5; possibly TRBD2 for D (6 bases). The V end lost 7 bases, the J end lost 7 bases, and 14 bases lay between the germline ends. This CDR3 region has 13 residues. The germline V gene encodes CDR1 MNHEY and CDR2 SVGAGI. CDR3 bases: TGTGCCAGCATGATATACCGGGGGAATGAGCAGTTCTTC. Protein sequence: CASMIYRGNEQFF.

The rearrangement uses TRBV18 and TRBJ1-5; D might be TRBD1 (5 bases). Germline CDR1 KGHSH, CDR2 LQKENI. The CDR3 has 19 amino acids. V was trimmed by 3 bases and J by 2 bases, leaving 23 bases between them. The CDR3 nucleotides are TGTGCCAGCTCACCCCGTTTATTGGGGGGAGAAAGCGGCAATCAGCCCCAGCATTTT. Translating gives CASSPRLLGGESGNQPQHF.

V and J are TRBV28 and TRBJ2-5, with D possibly matching TRBD1 (5 bases). V shed 3 bases and J shed 7 bases, with 18 bases lying between them. This CDR3 has 15 amino acids. Germline V CDR1 and CDR2: MDHEN, SYDVKM. The CDR3 sequence: CASSFPNVAQGTQYF. The CDR3 bases are TGTGCCAGCAGTTTTCCCAATGTGGCCCAGGGGACCCAGTACTTC.

The chain is built from TRBV5-1 and TRBJ1-6; TRBD1 matches at 7 bases. CDR3 size: 14 residues. Germline assignment: CDR1 SGHRS and CDR2 YFSETQ. Trimming cost V 4 bases and J 6 bases; bases outside gene matches: 4. CDR3 protein: CASSLGTANSPLHF. The CDR3 nucleotides are TGCGCCAGCAGCCTGGGGACAGCTAATTCACCCCTCCACTTT.